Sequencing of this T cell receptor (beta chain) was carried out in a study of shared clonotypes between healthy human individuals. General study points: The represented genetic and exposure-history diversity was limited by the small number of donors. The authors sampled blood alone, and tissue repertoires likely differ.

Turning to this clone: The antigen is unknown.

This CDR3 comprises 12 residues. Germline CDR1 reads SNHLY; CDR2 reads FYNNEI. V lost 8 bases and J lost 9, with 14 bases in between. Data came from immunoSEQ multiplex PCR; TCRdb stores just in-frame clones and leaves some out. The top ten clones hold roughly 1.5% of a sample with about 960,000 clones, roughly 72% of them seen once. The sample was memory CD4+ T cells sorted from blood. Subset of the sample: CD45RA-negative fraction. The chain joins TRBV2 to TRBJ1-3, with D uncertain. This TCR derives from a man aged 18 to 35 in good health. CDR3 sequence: CASYPWVGTIYF. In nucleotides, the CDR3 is TGTGCCAGCTATCCCTGGGTAGGCACCATATATTTT.